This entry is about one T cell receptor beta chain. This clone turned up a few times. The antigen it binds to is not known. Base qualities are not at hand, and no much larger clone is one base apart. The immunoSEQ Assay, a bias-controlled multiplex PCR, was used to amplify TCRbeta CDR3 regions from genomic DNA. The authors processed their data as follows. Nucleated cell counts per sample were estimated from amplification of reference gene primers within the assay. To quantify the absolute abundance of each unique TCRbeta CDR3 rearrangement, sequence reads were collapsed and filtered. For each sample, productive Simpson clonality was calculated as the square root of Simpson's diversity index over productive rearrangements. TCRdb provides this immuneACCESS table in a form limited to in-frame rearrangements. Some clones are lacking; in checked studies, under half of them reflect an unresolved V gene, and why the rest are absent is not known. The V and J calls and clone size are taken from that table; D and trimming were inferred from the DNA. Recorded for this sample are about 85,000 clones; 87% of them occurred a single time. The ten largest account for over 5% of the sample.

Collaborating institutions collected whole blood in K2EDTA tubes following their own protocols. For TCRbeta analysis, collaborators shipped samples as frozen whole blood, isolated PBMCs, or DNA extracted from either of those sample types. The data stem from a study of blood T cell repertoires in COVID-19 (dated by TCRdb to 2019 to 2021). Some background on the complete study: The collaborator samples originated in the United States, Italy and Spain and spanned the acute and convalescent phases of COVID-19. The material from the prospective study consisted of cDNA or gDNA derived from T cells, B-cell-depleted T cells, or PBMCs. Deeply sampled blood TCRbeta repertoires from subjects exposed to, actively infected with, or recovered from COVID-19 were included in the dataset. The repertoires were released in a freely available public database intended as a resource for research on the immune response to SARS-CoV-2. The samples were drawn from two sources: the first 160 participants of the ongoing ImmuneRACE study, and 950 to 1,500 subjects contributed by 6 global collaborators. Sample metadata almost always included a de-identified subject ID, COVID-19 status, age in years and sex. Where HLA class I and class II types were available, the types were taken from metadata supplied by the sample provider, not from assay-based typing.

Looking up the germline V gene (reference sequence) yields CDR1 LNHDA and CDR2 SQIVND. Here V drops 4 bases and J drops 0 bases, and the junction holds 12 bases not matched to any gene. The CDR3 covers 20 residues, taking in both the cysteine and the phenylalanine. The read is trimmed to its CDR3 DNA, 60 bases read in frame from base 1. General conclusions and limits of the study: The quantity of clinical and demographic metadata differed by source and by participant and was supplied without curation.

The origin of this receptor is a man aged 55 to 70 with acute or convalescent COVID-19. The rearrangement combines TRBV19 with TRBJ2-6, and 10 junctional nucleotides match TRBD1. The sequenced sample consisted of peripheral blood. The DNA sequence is TGTGCCAGTAGTAGAGACGGGACAGGGGTCCCCTCCTCTGGGGCCAACGTCCTGACTTTC. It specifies CASSRDGTGVPSSGANVLTF.